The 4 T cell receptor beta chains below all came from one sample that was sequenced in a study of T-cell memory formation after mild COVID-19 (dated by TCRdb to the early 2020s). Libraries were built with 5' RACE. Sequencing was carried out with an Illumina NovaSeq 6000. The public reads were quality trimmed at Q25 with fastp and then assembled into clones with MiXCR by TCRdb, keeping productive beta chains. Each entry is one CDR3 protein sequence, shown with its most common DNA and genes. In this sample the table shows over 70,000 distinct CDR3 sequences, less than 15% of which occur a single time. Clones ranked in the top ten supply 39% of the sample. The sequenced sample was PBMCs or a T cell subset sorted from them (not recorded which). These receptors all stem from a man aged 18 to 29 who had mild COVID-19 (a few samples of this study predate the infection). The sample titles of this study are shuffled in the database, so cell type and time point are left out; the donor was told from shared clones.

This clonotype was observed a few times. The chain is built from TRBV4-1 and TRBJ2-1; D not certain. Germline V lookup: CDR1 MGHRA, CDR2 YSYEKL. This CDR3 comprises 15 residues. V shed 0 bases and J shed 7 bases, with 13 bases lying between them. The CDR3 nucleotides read TGCGCCAGCAGCCAAGAGGGGTTCTTTGGGAATGAGCAGTTCTTC. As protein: CASSQEGFFGNEQFF.

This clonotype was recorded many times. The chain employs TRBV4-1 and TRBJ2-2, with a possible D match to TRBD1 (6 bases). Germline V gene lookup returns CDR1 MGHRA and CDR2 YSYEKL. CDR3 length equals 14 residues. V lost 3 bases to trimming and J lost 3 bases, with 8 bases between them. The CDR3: CASSHNRDTGELFF. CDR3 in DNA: TGCGCCAGCAGCCACAACAGGGACACCGGGGAGCTGTTTTTT.

CDR3 coding DNA: TGTGCGGCGGGAAGTGATGAGCAGTTCTTC. Its translation is CAAGSDEQFF. This chain uses TRBV30 with TRBJ2-1, with D possibly TRBD2 on 6 matching bases. Germline values: CDR1 GTSNPN, CDR2 SVGIG (reference sequence). The CDR3 is 10 residues long.

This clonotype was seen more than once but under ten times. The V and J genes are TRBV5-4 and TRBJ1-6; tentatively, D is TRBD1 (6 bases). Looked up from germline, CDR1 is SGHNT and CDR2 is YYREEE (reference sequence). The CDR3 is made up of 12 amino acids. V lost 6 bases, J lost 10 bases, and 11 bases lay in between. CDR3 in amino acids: CASNREGSPLHF. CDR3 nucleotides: TGTGCCAGCAACAGGGAAGGATCACCCCTCCACTTT.